What follows are 13 T cell receptor beta chains derived from one specimen sequenced in a study of T cell repertoires in cytomegalovirus infection. TCRdb itself ran the reads through MiXCR, one entry per CDR3 protein. The table has about 320,000 distinct CDR3 sequences, 8% to 10% seen once. Sequenced: PBMCs. These receptors all stem from a human donor in good health (CMV status not recorded). Some clones in this sample may be carry-over from other donors' samples.

The gene calls are TRBV20-1 and TRBJ2-5, with D hard to call. The CDR3 is made up of 12 amino acids. Trimming stripped 0 bases from V and 3 bases from J, with 5 bases between. CDR1 and CDR2 from the germline V gene are DFQATT and SNEGSKA (reference sequence). For the CDR3, the DNA is TGCAGTGCTAGAGATAGTAAAGAGACCCAGTACTTC. This encodes CSARDSKETQYF.

The table lists this clonotype with a few counts. V and J are TRBV6-5 and TRBJ2-2; possibly TRBD1 for D (5 bases). V lost 2 bases, J lost 5 bases, and 12 bases lay in between. The CDR3 length is 15 residues. The germline V gene has CDR1 MNHEY and CDR2 SVGAGI. CDR3 sequence reads: CASSYRQFFTGELFF. CDR3 nucleotides: TGTGCCAGCAGTTACCGACAGTTTTTTACCGGGGAGCTGTTTTTT.

The V and J genes are TRBV11-3 and TRBJ1-1; D uncertain. This CDR3 spans 12 amino acids. V was pared by 5 bases and J by 5 bases, with 9 bases between. The germline V gene encodes CDR1 SGHNT and CDR2 YENEEA. This chain's CDR3 is CASSNMGTEAFF. CDR3 nucleotides: TGTGCCAGCAGCAATATGGGGACTGAAGCTTTCTTT.

The chain links TRBV4-2 to TRBJ2-5; 12 bases fit TRBD2. The CDR3 runs to 17 residues. Germline values: CDR1 LGHNA, CDR2 YNFKEQ. Germline trimming cut 4 bases from V and 0 bases from J; bases unmatched to any gene: 6. CDR3 sequence (DNA): TGTGCCAGCAGCCTCTCAACTAGCGGGAGGTACCAAGAGACCCAGTACTTC. This sequence encodes CASSLSTSGRYQETQYF.

This clonotype was counted between two and nine times. The rearrangement uses TRBV5-5 and TRBJ2-2; unclear D gene. Trimming stripped 0 bases from V and 3 bases from J, with 6 bases between. From germline, CDR1 is SGHKS and CDR2 YYEKEE (reference sequence). The CDR3 length is 14 residues. The CDR3 sequence is CASSLVSHTGELFF. The CDR3 region has the DNA TGTGCCAGCAGCTTGGTCAGTCACACCGGGGAGCTGTTTTTT.

The gene calls are TRBV6-2 or TRBV6-3 and TRBJ2-1; tentatively, D is TRBD2 (5 bases). The CDR3 loop spans 15 amino acids. The V gene's germline CDR1 is MNHEY and CDR2 SVGEGT. V gave up 6 bases and J gave up 5 bases, with 17 bases separating them. The CDR3 DNA is TGTGCCAGCAGCTTCCGGGCCCGGGGAAACAATGAGCAGTTCTTC. Its translation is CASSFRARGNNEQFF.

Here the CDR3 reads CASSTIAGLQETQYF. The DNA for the CDR3 is TGTGCCAGCAGCACCATAGCGGGTTTACAAGAGACCCAGTACTTC. This chain uses TRBV7-6 with TRBJ2-5; TRBD2 matches 7 bases. CDR3 length equals 15 residues. The J segment lost 2 bases and the V segment lost 5 bases, leaving 8 bases of the junction unmatched. The germline gives CDR1 SGHVS, CDR2 FNYEAQ.

This clonotype was seen repeatedly, ten times or more. The gene calls are TRBV12-3 or TRBV12-4 and TRBJ2-3, with 11 bases lining up with TRBD2. The CDR3 is made up of 15 amino acids. Losses at the gene ends were 6 bases for V and 12 bases for J; bases not matched to a gene: 14. CDR3: CASRGGTSGLFPQYF. The CDR3 region has the DNA TGTGCCAGCAGGGGGGGGACTAGCGGACTGTTTCCCCAGTATTTT.

This clonotype appeared many times. The genes are TRBV12-3 or TRBV12-4 and TRBJ1-6, with D possibly TRBD1 on 5 matching bases. Trimming left V 3 bases short and J 10 bases short, with 10 bases between. The CDR3 has 13 residues. The CDR3 nucleotides read TGTGCCAGCAGTTTGGGGGTGGGATCACCCCTCCACTTT. Its protein is CASSLGVGSPLHF.

This clonotype was found a few times. The chain recombines TRBV4-3 with TRBJ1-5; possible D gene TRBD1, 5 bases. The CDR3 covers 15 residues. Germline V gene lookup returns CDR1 LGHNA and CDR2 YSLEER. The V gene lost 0 bases and the J gene lost 5 bases, with 11 bases spanning the gap. The CDR3 protein is CASSQDLRGDQPQHF. CDR3 DNA: TGCGCCAGCAGCCAAGATCTAAGGGGCGATCAGCCCCAGCATTTT.

This clonotype was counted at least ten times. This sequence joins TRBV12-3 or TRBV12-4 and TRBJ1-5; no firm D call. The germline V and J ends were trimmed by 5 bases and 4 bases, with 12 bases remaining between them. The CDR3 totals 14 residues. This chain's CDR3 is CASSTRQGNQPQHF. The CDR3 DNA sequence: TGTGCCAGCAGTACGCGACAAGGAAATCAGCCCCAGCATTTT.

This clonotype was counted at least ten times. The chain uses TRBV7-8 and TRBJ1-5; D may be TRBD1 (5 bases). This CDR3 is 15 amino acids long. V lost 6 bases and J lost 7, with 19 bases in between. Germline loops: CDR1 SGHVS, CDR2 FQNEAQ. The CDR3 region has the DNA TGTGCCAGCAGTTCAAGGGGATCCATGGCCCAGCCCCAGCATTTT. As protein: CASSSRGSMAQPQHF. The full variable domain, rest sourced from reference TRBV7-8 and TRBJ1-5, is GAGVSQSPRYKVAKRGQDVALRCDPISGHVSLFWYQQALGQGPEFLTYFQNEAQLDKSGLPSDRFFAERPEGSVSTLKIQRTQQEDSAVYLCASSSRGSMAQPQHFGDGTRLSIL.

This clonotype was found a few times. The V gene is TRBV7-2, the J gene TRBJ2-1; possible D gene TRBD1, 8 bases. Trimming cost V 6 bases and J 8 bases, with 23 bases left between them. The CDR3 is 16 amino acids. CDR1 and CDR2 from the germline V gene are SGHTA and FQGNSA. The CDR3 nucleotides are TGTGCCAGCAGTCCTTTGTTAGGACAGGGAGGGGATGAGCAGTTCTTC. It encodes CASSPLLGQGGDEQFF.